The 3 T cell receptor beta chains reported below all come from one sample, sequenced in a study of blood T cell repertoires in COVID-19. The table came from immunoSEQ multiplex PCR; TCRdb's copy has only in-frame clones and leaves some out. This table has around 53,000 clones, 75% to 80% appearing once. What was sequenced was peripheral blood. These receptors were obtained from a man in his fifties with active or convalescent COVID-19.

The CDR3 loop is CASTAHNTEAFF. The DNA of the CDR3 is TGTGCCAGTACCGCACATAACACTGAAGCTTTCTTT. This rearrangement joins TRBV19 to TRBJ1-1; D gene uncertain. The CDR3 has 12 amino acids. V was trimmed by 7 bases and J by 2 bases, leaving 8 bases between them. Germline CDR1 is LNHDA and CDR2 is SQIVND (reference sequence).

The J gene is TRBJ2-4, the V gene TRBV11-2; D is possibly TRBD2 (7 bases). Trimming took off 5 bases at V and 5 bases at J, with 25 bases between the two ends. The CDR3 is made up of 18 amino acids. CDR1 is SGHAT and CDR2 is FQNNGV in the germline V gene. The CDR3 DNA reads TGTGCCAGCAGCATCGGCGGGGGCAGGGTTTATAAAGAAAACATTCAGTACTTC. It yields the protein CASSIGGGRVYKENIQYF.

By proportion, this clone is medium-sized. The chain uses TRBV29-1 and TRBJ2-7, with D uncertain. This CDR3 has 14 residues. The germline V gene has CDR1 SQVTM and CDR2 ANQGSEA. The V gene lost 5 bases and the J gene lost 0 bases, with 14 bases spanning the gap. CDR3 sequence (DNA): TGCAGCGTTTCCGGGTCGCTTAGCTCCTACGAGCAGTACTTC. It encodes CSVSGSLSSYEQYF.